The entry that follows covers one T cell receptor (beta chain) sequence. The antigen is unknown. V shed 4 bases, J shed 0 bases, and the junction held 5 bases outside the gene matches. CDR1 LGHDT and CDR2 YNNKEL come from the germline V gene (reference sequence). This CDR3 is 16 amino acids long. This specimen belongs to a study of T cells in Graves' hyperthyroidism and ophthalmopathy. The overall study: Peripheral blood was collected at initial diagnosis, before any treatment.

Template material for amplifying TCR beta CDR3 regions consisted of RNA transcripts. In the first-round RT-PCR of the TCR CDR3, the HTBI primer set was used. TCRdb itself ran the multiplex PCR reads through MiXCR, one entry per CDR3 protein. The table records 300,000 to 400,000 distinct CDR3 sequences, 14% of them present only once. With duration under 3 months, ophthalmopathy was active: Clinical Activity Score at least 3, NOSPECS at least 4. Findings and caveats of the study: Most thyroid clonotypes expanded above 0.001 appeared in blood too.

The sample consisted of blood. The receptor was derived from a young woman with Graves' ophthalmopathy. V and J are TRBV3-1 and TRBJ2-3; TRBD2 agrees at 9 bases. The CDR3 loop reads CASSLGTSRSTDTQYF. For the CDR3, the DNA is TGTGCCAGCAGCCTTGGGACTAGCCGCAGCACAGATACGCAGTATTTT.